This TCR beta chain comes out of a study of siplizumab effects on memory and regulatory T cells. The study's findings and limits: Naive T cells appeared more varied than memory cells and looked like key alloresponse contributors. Proliferating CD4+ or CD8+ clones, roughly 75-97% of them, lacked an assignable naive or memory phenotype. Sequences below about 10^-5 frequency were poorly captured. As a result, only a minor fraction of alloreactive clones mapped to unstimulated subsets.

This table comes from immunoSEQ multiplex PCR, and its TCRdb copy is limited to in-frame clones, with some not included. The profile shows about 120,000 clones, 90% to 95% of them singletons. On this clone itself: The target antigen is unknown.

With 8 bases removed from V and 0 bases from J, the gap between germline ends came to 13 bases. Germline loops: CDR1 SQVTM, CDR2 ANQGSEA. The CDR3 spans 13 residues. The rearrangement uses TRBV29-1 and TRBJ1-1; D is undetermined. Specimen: non-Treg CD4+ T cells sorted from blood. This TCR came from a human donor in good health. CDR3 sequence (DNA): TGCAGCCCACGGACTCAGATGAACACTGAAGCTTTCTTT. Encoded protein: CSPRTQMNTEAFF. The full variable domain, completed using reference TRBV29-1 and TRBJ1-1, is SAVISQKPSRDICQRGTSLTIQCQVDSQVTMMFWYRQQPGQSLTLIATANQGSEATYESGFVIDKFPISRPNLTFSTLTVSNMSPEDSSIYLCSPRTQMNTEAFFGQGTRLTVV.